The clone carrying this TCR beta chain was counted a few times. The data belong to a study of blood T cell repertoires in COVID-19. The assay was immunoSEQ multiplex PCR, and TCRdb's table has in-frame clones only and misses some. The sample holds some 30,000 clones, 85% to 90% seen once. The germline CDR1 and CDR2 sequences are SGHTS and YDEGEE. After removal of 8 bases from V and 5 bases from J, the junction contained 16 bases not matched to a gene. CDR3 length equals 16 residues. This rearrangement joins TRBV5-8 to TRBJ2-1; TRBD2 aligns across 7 bases. This TCR came from a man between 65 and 85 years old with active COVID-19. Specimen: peripheral blood. For the CDR3, the DNA is TGTGCCAGTCCCTTACCCCCGGGACTACCTAACAATGAGCAGTTCTTC. It specifies CASPLPPGLPNNEQFF. Complete variable domain (other parts from reference TRBV5-8 and TRBJ2-1): EAGVTQSPTHLIKTRGQQATLRCSPISGHTSVYWYQQALGLGLQFLLWYDEGEERNRGNFPPRFSGRQFPNYSSELNVNALELEDSALYLCASPLPPGLPNNEQFFGPGTRLTVL.